This T cell receptor (beta chain) stems from a study of Ad26.COV2.S vaccination and SARS-CoV-2 variants. In the study overall: Once, or twice with 56 days between doses, Ad26.COV2.S was given intramuscularly. Findings of the study overall: Non-spike TCR breadth was similar in vaccine and placebo recipients. Vaccinated individuals (as opposed to placebo recipients) had higher spike-specific TCR breadth.

Assay: immunoSEQ multiplex PCR; the TCRdb copy retains only in-frame clones and omits some. The profile shows roughly 380,000 clones, more than 75% of them singletons. Turning to this clone: No antigen is known for it.

This CDR3 spans 14 amino acids. CDR1 and CDR2 (germline): MNHEY, SVGAGI. The V end was cut by 6 bases, the J end by 1 base, with 10 bases between. Documented treatment: some 19 received Ad26.COV2.S at low or high dose, single or two shots; roughly five received placebo; per-sample allocation not given. Sampling was done on day 63 after the first vaccine or placebo injection. The shot given was an Ad26 vector that makes Wuhan-strain SARS-CoV-2 spike. This sequence joins TRBV6-5 and TRBJ1-5, with D hard to call. This specimen was peripheral blood, taken in a trial of Ad26.COV2.S vaccine versus placebo. The receptor was derived from a person between 18 and 59 years old who received the Ad26.COV2.S COVID-19 vaccine or a placebo. CDR3 sequence (DNA): TGTGCCAGCAGATCGAAGGTCAGCAATCAGCCCCAGCATTTT. Amino acids: CASRSKVSNQPQHF.